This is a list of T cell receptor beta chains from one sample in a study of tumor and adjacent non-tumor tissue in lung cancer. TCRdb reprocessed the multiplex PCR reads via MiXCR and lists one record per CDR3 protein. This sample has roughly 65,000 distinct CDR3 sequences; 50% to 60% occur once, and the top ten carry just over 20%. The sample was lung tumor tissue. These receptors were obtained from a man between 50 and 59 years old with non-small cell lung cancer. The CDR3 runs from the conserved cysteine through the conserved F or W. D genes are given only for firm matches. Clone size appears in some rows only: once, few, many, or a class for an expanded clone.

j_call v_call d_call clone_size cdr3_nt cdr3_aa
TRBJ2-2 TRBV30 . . TGTGCCTGGAGTGTATTACAGGGAGTAACCGGGGAGCTGTTTTTT CAWSVLQGVTGELFF
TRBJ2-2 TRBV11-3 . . TGTGCCAGCAGCATAGACAGGACGAGCACCGGGGAGCTGTTTTTC CASSIDRTSTGELFF
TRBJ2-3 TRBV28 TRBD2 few TGTGCCAGCAGTGGGGCGACTAGCGCAGAGGATACGCAGTATTTT CASSGATSAEDTQYF
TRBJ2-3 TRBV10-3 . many TGTGCCATCAGGGCAGGGGAAGCAGATACGCAGTATTTT CAIRAGEADTQYF
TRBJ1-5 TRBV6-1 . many TGTGCCAGCAGGGGGGGCCGCAATCAGCCCCAGCATTTT CASRGGRNQPQHF
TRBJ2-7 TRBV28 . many TGTGCCAGCAGTGCCTCCCCGGGGGGCCCCGAGCAGTACTTC CASSASPGGPEQYF
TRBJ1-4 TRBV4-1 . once TGCGCCAGTACCAACATGTCTGGGCGTGAAAAACTGTTTTTT CASTNMSGREKLFF
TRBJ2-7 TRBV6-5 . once TGTGCCAGCAGCAATAGGGGAGGGACATTGGGCGAGCAGTACTTC CASSNRGGTLGEQYF
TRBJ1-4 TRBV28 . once TGTGCCAGCAGATCCGGGGTGTTTAATGGAAAACTGTTTTTT CASRSGVFNGKLFF
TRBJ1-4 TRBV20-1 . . TGCAGTTCTAGAACCGGGAGGAATGAAAAACTGTTTTTT CSSRTGRNEKLFF
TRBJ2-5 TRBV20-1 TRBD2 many TGCAGTGCTATACGCCTAGCGGGGGGGCCGGAGACCCAGTACTTC CSAIRLAGGPETQYF
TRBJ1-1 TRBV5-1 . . TGCGCCAGCAGTACAGGGAACACTGAAGCTTTCTTT CASSTGNTEAFF
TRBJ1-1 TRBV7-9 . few TGTGCCAGCAGCTTAGCTCGGGAAACTGAAGCTTTCTTT CASSLARETEAFF
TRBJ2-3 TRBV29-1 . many TGCAGCTCCGATTCTGATTCAGATACGCAGTATTTT CSSDSDSDTQYF
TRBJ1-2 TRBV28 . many TGTGCCAGCAGTTCGGGCGGCAGGTTAAATTATGGCTACACCTTC CASSSGGRLNYGYTF
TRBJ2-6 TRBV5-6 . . TGTGCCAGCAGATTGTTAAACGGACCAGGGCGGGCCAACGTCCTGACTTTC CASRLLNGPGRANVLTF
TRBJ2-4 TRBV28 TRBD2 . TGTGCCAGCTCCAATACGGCTAGCGGGGTAACCAAAAACATTCAGTACTTC CASSNTASGVTKNIQYF
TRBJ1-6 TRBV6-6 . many TGTGCCAGCAGTTACTCGGGGACTATTTCACCCCTCCACTTT CASSYSGTISPLHF
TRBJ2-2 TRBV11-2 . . TGTGCCAGCAGCTTAATGCGGGGGACAAAAACCGGGGAGCTGTTTTTT CASSLMRGTKTGELFF
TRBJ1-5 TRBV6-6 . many TGTGCCAGCATTAAACAGGGAAATCAGCCCCAGCATTTT CASIKQGNQPQHF
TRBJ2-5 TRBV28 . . TGTGCCAGCAGTTTACAGGCAGGGGCGCTTGGGACCCAGTACTTC CASSLQAGALGTQYF
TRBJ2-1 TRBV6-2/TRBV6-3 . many TGTGCCAGCACCGAAGAACGGGGTGACGGCAATGAGCAGTTCTTC CASTEERGDGNEQFF
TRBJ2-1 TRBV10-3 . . TGTGCCATCCTAGACGGTAGGGTTGAGCAGTTCTTC CAILDGRVEQFF
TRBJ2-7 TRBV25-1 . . TGTGCCAGCAGTGAATGGGGGTTGCAGTACTTC CASSEWGLQYF
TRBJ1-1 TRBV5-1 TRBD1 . TGCGCCACCCGGACAGGGGGGAACACTGAAGCTTTCTTT CATRTGGNTEAFF
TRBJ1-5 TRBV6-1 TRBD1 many TGTGCCAGCAGTGAGGGGACAGGGCATCAGCCCCAGCATTTT CASSEGTGHQPQHF
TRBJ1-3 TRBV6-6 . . TGTGCCAGCAATCCGACTGGGGGACGGAGTAGCTCTGTAAACACCATATATTTT CASNPTGGRSSSVNTIYF
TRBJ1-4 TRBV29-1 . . TGCAGCATTGAAGTTGCGGGACACGAAAAACTGTTTTTT CSIEVAGHEKLFF
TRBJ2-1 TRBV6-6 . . TGTGCCAGCAGAGCAGGGCAGGGTGGGCAGCTCTTC CASRAGQGGQLF
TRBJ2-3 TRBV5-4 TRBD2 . TGTGCCGGCAGGTTCGGGGGGTCAGATACGAAGTATTTT CAGRFGGSDTKYF
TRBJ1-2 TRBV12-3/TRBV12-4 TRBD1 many TGTGCCAGCAGTCTCCCACCGGGACAGGGGAATGGCTACACCTTC CASSLPPGQGNGYTF
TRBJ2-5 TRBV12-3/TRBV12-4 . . TGTGCCAGCAGTCTTAGTGGGAAGGAAGAGACCCAGTACTTC CASSLSGKEETQYF
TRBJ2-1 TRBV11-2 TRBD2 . TGTGTCAGCAGTTCCTTAATTAGCGGGTCGAAGTATGAGCAGCTCTTC CVSSSLISGSKYEQLF
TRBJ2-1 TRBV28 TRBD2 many TGTGCCAGCAGTGACCCTAGCGGTGCGAGCTCCTACAATGAGCAGTTCTTC CASSDPSGASSYNEQFF
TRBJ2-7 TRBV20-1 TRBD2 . TGCAGTGCCAGAGGCGGGAGCCCCTGCGAGCAGTACTTC CSARGGSPCEQYF
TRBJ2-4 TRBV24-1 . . TGTGCCACCAGTCTCCCAGGGGTGGACATTCAGTACTTC CATSLPGVDIQYF
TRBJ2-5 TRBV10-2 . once TGCGCCAGCAGGCTTTCGAGAGTGCAAGAGACCCGATACTTC CASRLSRVQETRYF
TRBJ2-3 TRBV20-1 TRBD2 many TGCAGTGCTAGTACGGGGGGGCAAGATACGCAGTATTTT CSASTGGQDTQYF
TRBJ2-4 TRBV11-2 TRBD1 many TGTGCCAGCAGCTCGGACAGGATAAAAAACATTCAGTACTTC CASSSDRIKNIQYF
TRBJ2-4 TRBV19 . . TGTGCCAGTACCCCAAGAAGGGAAGCCAAAAACATTCAGTACTTC CASTPRREAKNIQYF
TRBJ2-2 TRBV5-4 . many TGTGCCAGCAGCTTTGGAATGAACACCGGGGAGCTGTTTTTT CASSFGMNTGELFF
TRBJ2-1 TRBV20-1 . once TGCAGTGCTAGAGCATACCCATCGACTTTTACTCTGGGGGAGCACAATGAGCAGTTCTTC CSARAYPSTFTLGEHNEQFF
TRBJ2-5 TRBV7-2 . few TGTGCCAGCAGCTTGCTCGCAGAAGGGACCCAGTACTTC CASSLLAEGTQYF
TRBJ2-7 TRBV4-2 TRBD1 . TGTGCCAGCAGACAAGACCTCAGCGACAGGGCCTACGAGCAGTACTTC CASRQDLSDRAYEQYF
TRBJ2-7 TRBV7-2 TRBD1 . TGTGCCAGCAGCAACCGGGACAGATACGAGCAGTACTTC CASSNRDRYEQYF